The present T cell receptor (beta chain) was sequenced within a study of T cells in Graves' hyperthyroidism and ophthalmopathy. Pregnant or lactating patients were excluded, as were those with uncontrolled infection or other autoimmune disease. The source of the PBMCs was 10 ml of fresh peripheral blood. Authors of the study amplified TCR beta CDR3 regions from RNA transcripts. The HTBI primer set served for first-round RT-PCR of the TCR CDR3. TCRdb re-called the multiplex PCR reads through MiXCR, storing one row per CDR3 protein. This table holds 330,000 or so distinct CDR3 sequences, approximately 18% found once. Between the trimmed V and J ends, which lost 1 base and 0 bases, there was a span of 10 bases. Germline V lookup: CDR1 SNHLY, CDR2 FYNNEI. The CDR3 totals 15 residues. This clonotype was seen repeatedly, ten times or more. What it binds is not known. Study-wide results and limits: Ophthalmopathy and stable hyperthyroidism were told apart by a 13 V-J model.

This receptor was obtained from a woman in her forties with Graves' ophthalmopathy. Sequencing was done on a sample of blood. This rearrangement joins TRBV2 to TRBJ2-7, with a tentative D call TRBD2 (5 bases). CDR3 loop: CASSEGAGLSYEQYF. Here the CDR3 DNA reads TGTGCCAGCAGTGAAGGGGCAGGACTCTCCTACGAGCAGTACTTC.